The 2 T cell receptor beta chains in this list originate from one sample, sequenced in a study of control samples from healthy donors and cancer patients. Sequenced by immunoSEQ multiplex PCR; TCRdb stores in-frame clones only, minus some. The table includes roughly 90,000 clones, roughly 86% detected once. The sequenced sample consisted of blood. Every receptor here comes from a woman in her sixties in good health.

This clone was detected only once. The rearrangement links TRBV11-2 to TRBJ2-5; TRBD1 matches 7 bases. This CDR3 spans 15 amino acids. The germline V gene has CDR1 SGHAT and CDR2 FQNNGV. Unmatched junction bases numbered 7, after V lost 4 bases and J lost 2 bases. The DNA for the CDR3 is TGTGCCAGCAGCTCCGAACCGGGACAGCAAGAGACCCAGTACTTC. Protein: CASSSEPGQQETQYF.

DNA for the CDR3: TGTGCCAGCAGTTACTCGGACTTCATCTTGGAGACCCAGTACTTC. Protein: CASSYSDFILETQYF. V and J are TRBV6-2 or TRBV6-3 and TRBJ2-5, with TRBD2 as a possible D gene (5 bases). Germline CDR1 and CDR2: MNHEY and SVGEGT. The CDR3 consists of 15 residues. Trimming shortened V by 0 bases and J by 5 bases, and 13 bases separated the two germline ends.